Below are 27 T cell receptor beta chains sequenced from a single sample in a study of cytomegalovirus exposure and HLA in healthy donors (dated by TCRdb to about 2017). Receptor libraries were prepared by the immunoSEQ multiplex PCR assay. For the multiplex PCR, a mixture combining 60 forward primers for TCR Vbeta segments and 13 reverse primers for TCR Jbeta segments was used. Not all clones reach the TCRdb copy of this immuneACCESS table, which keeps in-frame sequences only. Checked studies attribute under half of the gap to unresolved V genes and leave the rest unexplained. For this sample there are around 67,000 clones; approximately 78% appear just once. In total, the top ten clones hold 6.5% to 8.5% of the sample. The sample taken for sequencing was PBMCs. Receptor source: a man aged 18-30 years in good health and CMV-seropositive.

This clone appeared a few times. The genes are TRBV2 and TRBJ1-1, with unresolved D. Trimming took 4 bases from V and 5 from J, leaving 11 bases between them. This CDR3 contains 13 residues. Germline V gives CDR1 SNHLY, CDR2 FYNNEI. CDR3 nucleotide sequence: TGTGCCAGCAGTGTTAACCCGGGGACTGAAGCTTTCTTT. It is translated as CASSVNPGTEAFF.

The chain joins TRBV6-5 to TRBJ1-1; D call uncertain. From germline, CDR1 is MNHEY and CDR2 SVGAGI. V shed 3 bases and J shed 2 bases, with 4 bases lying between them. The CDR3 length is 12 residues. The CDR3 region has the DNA TGTGCCAGCAGTTATCGTAACACTGAAGCTTTCTTT. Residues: CASSYRNTEAFF.

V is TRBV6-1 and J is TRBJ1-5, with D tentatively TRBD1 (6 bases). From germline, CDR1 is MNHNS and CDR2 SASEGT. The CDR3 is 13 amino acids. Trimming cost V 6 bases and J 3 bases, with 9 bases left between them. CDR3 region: CASRDSNNQPQHF. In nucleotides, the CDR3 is TGTGCCAGCAGGGACAGCAACAATCAGCCCCAGCATTTT.

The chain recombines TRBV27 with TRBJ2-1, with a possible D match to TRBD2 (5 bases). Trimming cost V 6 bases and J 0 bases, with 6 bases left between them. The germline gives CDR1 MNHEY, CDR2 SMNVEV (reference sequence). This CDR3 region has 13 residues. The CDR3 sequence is CASRGSSYNEQFF. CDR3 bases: TGTGCCAGCAGAGGGAGCTCCTACAATGAGCAGTTCTTC.

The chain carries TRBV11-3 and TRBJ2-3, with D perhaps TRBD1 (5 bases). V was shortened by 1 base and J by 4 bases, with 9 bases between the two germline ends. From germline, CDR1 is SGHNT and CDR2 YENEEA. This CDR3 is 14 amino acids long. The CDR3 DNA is TGTGCCAGCAGCTTAGGGGGCTCGGCAGATACGCAGTATTTT. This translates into CASSLGGSADTQYF.

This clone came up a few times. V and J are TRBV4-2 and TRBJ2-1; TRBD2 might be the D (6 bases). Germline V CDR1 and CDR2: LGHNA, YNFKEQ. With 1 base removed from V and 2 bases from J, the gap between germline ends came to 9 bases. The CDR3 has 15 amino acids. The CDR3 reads CASSQGGGTYNEQFF. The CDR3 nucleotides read TGTGCCAGCAGCCAAGGTGGGGGGACCTACAATGAGCAGTTCTTC.

The CDR3 coding sequence is TGTGCCAGCAGTTACGGGCGGGGGTCGCATGAAAAACTGTTTTTT. Amino acid sequence: CASSYGRGSHEKLFF. V usage is TRBV6-5 and J usage is TRBJ1-4, with D possibly being TRBD1 (5 bases). Germline V gene lookup returns CDR1 MNHEY and CDR2 SVGAGI. This CDR3 spans 15 amino acids. The V and J ends lost 2 bases and 6 bases respectively, with 13 bases between them.

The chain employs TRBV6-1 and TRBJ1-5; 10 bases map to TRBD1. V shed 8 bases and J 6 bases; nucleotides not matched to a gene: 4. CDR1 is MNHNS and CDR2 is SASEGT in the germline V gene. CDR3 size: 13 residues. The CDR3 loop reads CASATGGGQPQHF. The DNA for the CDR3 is TGTGCCAGCGCGACAGGGGGCGGTCAGCCCCAGCATTTT.

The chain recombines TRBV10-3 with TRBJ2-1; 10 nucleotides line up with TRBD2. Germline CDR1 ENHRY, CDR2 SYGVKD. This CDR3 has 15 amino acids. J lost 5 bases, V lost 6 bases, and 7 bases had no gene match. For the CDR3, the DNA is TGTGCCATCAGAGAAAGCGGGGGGGCTAACAATGAGCAGTTCTTC. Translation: CAIRESGGANNEQFF.

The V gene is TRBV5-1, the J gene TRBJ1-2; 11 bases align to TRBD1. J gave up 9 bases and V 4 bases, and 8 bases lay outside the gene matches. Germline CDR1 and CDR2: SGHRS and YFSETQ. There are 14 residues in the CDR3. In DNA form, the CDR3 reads TGCGCCAGCAGCGCCGGGACAGGGGGTGTAAGCTACACCTTC. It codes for CASSAGTGGVSYTF.

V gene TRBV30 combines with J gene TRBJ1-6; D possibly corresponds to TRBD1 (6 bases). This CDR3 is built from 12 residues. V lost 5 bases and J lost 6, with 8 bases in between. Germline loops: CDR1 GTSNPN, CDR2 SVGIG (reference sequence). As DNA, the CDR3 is TGTGCCTGGGACAGGTCTAATTCACCCCTCCACTTT. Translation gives CAWDRSNSPLHF. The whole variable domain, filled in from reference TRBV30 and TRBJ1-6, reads SQTIHQWPATLVQPVGSPLSLECTVEGTSNPNLYWYRQAAGRGLQLLFYSVGIGQISSEVPQNLSASRPQDRQFILSSKKLLLSDSGFYLCAWDRSNSPLHFGNGTRLTVT.

The CDR3 sequence is CASASSEETQYF. CDR3 bases: TGTGCCAGCGCCTCTAGCGAAGAGACCCAGTACTTC. V is TRBV25-1 and J is TRBJ2-5; maybe TRBD2 (6 bases). The CDR3 loop spans 12 amino acids. V lost 8 bases, J lost 3 bases, and 10 bases lay in between. CDR1 and CDR2 from the germline V gene are MGHDK and SYGVNS.

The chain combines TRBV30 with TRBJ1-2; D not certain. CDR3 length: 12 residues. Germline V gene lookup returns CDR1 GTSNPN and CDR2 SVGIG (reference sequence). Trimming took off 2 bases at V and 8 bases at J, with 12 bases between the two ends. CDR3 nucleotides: TGTGCCTGGAGTCGAGGGCCTGGGGGCTACACCTTC. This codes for CAWSRGPGGYTF.

The CDR3 DNA reads TGTGCCTGGAGTGCCGAGGGTAGTCAGCCCCAGCATTTT. Protein: CAWSAEGSQPQHF. The rearrangement uses TRBV30 and TRBJ1-5; D remains unclear. V lost 1 base, J lost 6 bases, and 10 bases lay in between. The CDR3 is 13 amino acids. The germline V gene encodes CDR1 GTSNPN and CDR2 SVGIG (reference sequence).

The CDR3 region has the DNA TGTGCCAGCAGACCCTCGGGGAGCAATCAGCCCCAGCATTTT. It encodes CASRPSGSNQPQHF. The chain carries TRBV6-5 and TRBJ1-5; D is unclear. Germline loops: CDR1 MNHEY, CDR2 SVGAGI. With 6 bases removed from V and 1 base from J, the gap between germline ends came to 10 bases. The CDR3 totals 14 residues.

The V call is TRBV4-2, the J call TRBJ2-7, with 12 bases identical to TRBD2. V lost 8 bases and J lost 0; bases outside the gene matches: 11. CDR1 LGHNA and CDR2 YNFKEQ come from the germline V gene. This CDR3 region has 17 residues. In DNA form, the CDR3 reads TGTGCCAGCCGACAGACTAGCGGGAGAGGACTCTCCTACGAGCAGTACTTC. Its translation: CASRQTSGRGLSYEQYF.

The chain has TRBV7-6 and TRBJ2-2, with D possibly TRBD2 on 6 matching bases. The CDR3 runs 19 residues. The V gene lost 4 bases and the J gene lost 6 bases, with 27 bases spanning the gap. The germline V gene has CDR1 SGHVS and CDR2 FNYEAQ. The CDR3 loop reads CASSSLASSGHLTAGELFF. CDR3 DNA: TGTGCCAGCAGCTCGTTGGCCAGTAGCGGTCATCTTACGGCCGGGGAGCTGTTTTTT.

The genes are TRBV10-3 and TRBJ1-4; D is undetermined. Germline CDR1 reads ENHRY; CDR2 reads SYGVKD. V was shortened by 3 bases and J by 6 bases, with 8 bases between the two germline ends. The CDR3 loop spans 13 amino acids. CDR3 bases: TGTGCCATCAGTGACCCCCGGGATGAAAAACTGTTTTTT. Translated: CAISDPRDEKLFF.

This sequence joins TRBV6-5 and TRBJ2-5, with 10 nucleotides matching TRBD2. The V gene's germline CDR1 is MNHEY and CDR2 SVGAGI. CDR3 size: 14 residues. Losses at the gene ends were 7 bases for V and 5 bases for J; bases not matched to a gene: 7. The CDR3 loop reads CASKLAGAVETQYF. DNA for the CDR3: TGTGCCAGCAAGCTAGCGGGAGCAGTGGAGACCCAGTACTTC.

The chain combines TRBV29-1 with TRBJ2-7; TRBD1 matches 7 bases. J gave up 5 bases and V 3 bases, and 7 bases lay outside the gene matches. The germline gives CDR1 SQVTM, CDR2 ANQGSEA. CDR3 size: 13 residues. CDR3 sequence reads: CSVERIGGDEQYF. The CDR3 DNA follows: TGCAGCGTTGAGAGAATAGGGGGCGACGAGCAGTACTTC.

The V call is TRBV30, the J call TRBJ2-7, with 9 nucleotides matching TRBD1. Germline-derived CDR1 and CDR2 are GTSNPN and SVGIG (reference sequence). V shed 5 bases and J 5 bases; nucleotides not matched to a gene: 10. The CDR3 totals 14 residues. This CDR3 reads CAWGPGQGVNEQYF. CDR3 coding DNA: TGTGCCTGGGGGCCGGGACAGGGTGTGAACGAGCAGTACTTC.

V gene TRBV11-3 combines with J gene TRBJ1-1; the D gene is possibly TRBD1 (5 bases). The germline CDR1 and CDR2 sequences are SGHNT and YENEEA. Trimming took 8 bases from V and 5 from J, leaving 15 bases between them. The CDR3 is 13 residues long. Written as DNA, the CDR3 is TGTGCCAGCGCTCCGGGGGATGGGACTGAAGCTTTCTTT. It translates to CASAPGDGTEAFF.

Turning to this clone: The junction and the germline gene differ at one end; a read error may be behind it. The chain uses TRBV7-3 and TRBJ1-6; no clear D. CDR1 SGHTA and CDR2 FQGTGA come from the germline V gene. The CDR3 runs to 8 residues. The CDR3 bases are TGTGCCACCACCTCCTACCGCTTT. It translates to CATTSYRF.

The CDR3 DNA is TGTGCCTGGAGCGTAGAGGTCGAGAAGGGAAACACCATATATTTT. Its translation is CAWSVEVEKGNTIYF. V gene TRBV30 combines with J gene TRBJ1-3; D is uncertain. This CDR3 is built from 15 residues. CDR1 GTSNPN and CDR2 SVGIG come from the germline V gene (reference sequence). The V and J ends lost 3 bases and 4 bases respectively, with 16 bases between them.

The CDR3 protein is CASRPEVGDTGELFF. The DNA of the CDR3 is TGTGCCAGCAGGCCGGAGGTCGGGGACACCGGGGAGCTGTTTTTT. The chain employs TRBV2 and TRBJ2-2, with a possible D match to TRBD2 (5 bases). The germline V gene has CDR1 SNHLY and CDR2 FYNNEI. CDR3 size: 15 residues. V was cut by 6 bases and J by 3 bases, with 14 bases left in between.

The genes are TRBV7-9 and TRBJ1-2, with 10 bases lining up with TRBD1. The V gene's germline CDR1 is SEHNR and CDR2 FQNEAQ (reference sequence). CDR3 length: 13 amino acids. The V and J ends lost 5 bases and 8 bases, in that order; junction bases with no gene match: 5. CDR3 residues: CASSPGQGWGYTF. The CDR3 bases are TGTGCCAGCAGCCCGGGACAGGGGTGGGGCTACACCTTC.

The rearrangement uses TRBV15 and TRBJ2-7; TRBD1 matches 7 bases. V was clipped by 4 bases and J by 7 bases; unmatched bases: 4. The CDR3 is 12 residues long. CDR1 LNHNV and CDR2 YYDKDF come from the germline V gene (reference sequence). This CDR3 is CATSTTGDEQYF. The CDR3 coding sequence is TGTGCCACCAGCACTACAGGGGATGAGCAGTACTTC. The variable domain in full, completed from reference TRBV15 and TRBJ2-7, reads DAMVIQNPRYQVTQFGKPVTLSCSQTLNHNVMYWYQQKSSQAPKLLFHYYDKDFNNEADTPDNFQSRRPNTSFCFLDIRSPGLGDTAMYLCATSTTGDEQYFGPGTRLTVT.